The text below deals with one T cell receptor (beta chain). Amplified TCR beta CDR3 regions came from RNA transcripts. HTBI primers were employed in a first-round RT-PCR of the TCR CDR3. Each CDR3 protein is one row after TCRdb ran MiXCR on the multiplex PCR reads. The sample lists approximately 520,000 distinct CDR3 sequences, less than 25% occurring once. The sample comes from a study of T cells in Graves' hyperthyroidism and ophthalmopathy. Newly diagnosed patients aged 18 to 65 had hyperthyroidism of under 2 months' duration. Source material: blood. This TCR came from a man aged 18 to 29 with Graves' hyperthyroidism.

The CDR3 region has the DNA TGTGCCAGCAGTTATCAGGGGAATTCACCCCTCCACTTT. It specifies CASSYQGNSPLHF. V usage is TRBV6-5 and J usage is TRBJ1-6; perhaps TRBD1 as D (6 bases). The V and J ends lost 3 bases and 7 bases respectively, with 7 bases between them. In germline, CDR1 is MNHEY, CDR2 SVGAGI. The length of the CDR3 is 13 residues.